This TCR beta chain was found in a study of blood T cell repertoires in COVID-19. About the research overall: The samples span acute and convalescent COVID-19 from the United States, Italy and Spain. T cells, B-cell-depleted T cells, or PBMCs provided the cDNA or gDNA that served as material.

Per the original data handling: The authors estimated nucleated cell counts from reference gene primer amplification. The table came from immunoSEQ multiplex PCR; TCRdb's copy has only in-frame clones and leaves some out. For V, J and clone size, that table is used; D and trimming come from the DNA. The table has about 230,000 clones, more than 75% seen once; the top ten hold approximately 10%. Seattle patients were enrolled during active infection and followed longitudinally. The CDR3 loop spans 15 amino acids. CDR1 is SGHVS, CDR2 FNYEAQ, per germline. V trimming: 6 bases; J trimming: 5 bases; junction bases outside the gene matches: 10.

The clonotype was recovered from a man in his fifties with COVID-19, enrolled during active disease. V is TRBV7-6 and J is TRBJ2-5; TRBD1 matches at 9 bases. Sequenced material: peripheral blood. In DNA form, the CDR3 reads TGTGCCAGCAGTCTCCAACAGGGGGCGTTCGAGACCCAGTACTTC. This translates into CASSLQQGAFETQYF.